This T cell receptor beta chain was retrieved from a study of T-cell memory formation after mild COVID-19. General study points: The finding that pre-infection memory included some responding clones suggested that cross-reactive memory joined. Day 15 to 85 contracting clones showed balanced CD4/CD8; later expanders leaned CD4+.

CDR3 length: 15 amino acids. Germline CDR1 LGHNA, CDR2 YNFKEQ. Deletions cut 0 bases from V and 5 bases from J, with 13 bases between. It was 5'RACE with constant-segment primers that produced the TCR alpha and TCR beta cDNA libraries, which carried sample barcodes and UMIs. TCRdb reprocessed the 5' RACE reads via MiXCR and lists one record per CDR3 protein. The sample has about 560,000 distinct CDR3 sequences, less than 25% seen once. For this clonotype: Antigen unknown.

Sequencing was performed on PBMCs or a T cell subset sorted from them (not recorded which). V is TRBV4-2 and J is TRBJ1-1; D not resolved. The sequence was obtained from an adult woman who had mild COVID-19 (a few samples of this study predate the infection). Cell type and time point are not known. CDR3 amino acids: CASSQDFGSGTEAFF. The CDR3, as DNA: TGTGCCAGCAGCCAAGATTTTGGGTCCGGGACTGAAGCTTTCTTT.